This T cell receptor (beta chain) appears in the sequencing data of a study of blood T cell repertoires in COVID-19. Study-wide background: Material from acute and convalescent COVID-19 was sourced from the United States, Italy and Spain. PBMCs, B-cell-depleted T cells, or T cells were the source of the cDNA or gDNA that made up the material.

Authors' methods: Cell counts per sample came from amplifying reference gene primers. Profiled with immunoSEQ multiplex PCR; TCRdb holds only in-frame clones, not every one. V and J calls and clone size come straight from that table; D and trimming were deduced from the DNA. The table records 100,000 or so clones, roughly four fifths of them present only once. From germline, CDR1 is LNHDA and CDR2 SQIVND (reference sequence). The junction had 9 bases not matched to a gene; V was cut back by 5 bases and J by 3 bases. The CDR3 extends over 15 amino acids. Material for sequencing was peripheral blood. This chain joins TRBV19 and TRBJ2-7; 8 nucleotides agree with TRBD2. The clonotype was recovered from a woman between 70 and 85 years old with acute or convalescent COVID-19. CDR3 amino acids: CASSGGAGEIYEQYF. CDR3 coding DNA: TGTGCCAGTAGTGGGGGAGCGGGAGAGATCTACGAGCAGTACTTC.